A selection of T cell receptor beta chains follows, all from one sample in a study of blood T cell repertoires in COVID-19. Data came from immunoSEQ multiplex PCR; TCRdb stores just in-frame clones and leaves some out. The sample lists 40,000 to 55,000 clones; 88% were seen once. The specimen was peripheral blood. Every receptor here comes from a man aged 50-60 years with active COVID-19. CDR3s include the opening cysteine and the closing phenylalanine or tryptophan. A D gene is named only where the DNA matches it firmly. Clone sizes are given selectively: once, few, many, or a class where the clone is expanded.

cdr3_nt cdr3_aa d_call v_call clone_size j_call
TGTGCCAGTAGTATTCGACCGGGACAGGGATTCGGTCAGCCCCAGCATTTT CASSIRPGQGFGQPQHF TRBD1 TRBV19 NA TRBJ1-5
TGTGCCAGCACTCCTCGGGGGAGCTCCTACGAGCAGTACTTC CASTPRGSSYEQYF NA TRBV6-5 NA TRBJ2-7
TGTGCCAGCAGCGTAGCTGGCGGGTTAGAAGTCACTGAAGCTTTCTTT CASSVAGGLEVTEAFF NA TRBV9 NA TRBJ1-1
TGTGCCAGCAGCGTAGGACAGGGGGCGATCGATGAGCAGTTCTTC CASSVGQGAIDEQFF TRBD1 TRBV9 NA TRBJ2-1
TGTGCCAGCAGCCAGACGGGGGATATTACTGAAGCTTTCTTT CASSQTGDITEAFF NA TRBV13 NA TRBJ1-1
TGTGCCACCAGTGGTCCCGGGGGGGGCTACACCTTC CATSGPGGGYTF NA TRBV24-1 NA TRBJ1-2
TGTGCCAGCAGCGTCCGGGACTTTGGACATGTAGCTTTCTTT CASSVRDFGHVAFF NA TRBV5-6 NA TRBJ1-1
TGCGCCAGCAGCTTAGCGGGGGGCCAAGAGACCCAGTACTTC CASSLAGGQETQYF TRBD2 TRBV5-1 NA TRBJ2-5
TGTGCCAGCTCATTTCTTGGTAGCGGGAGGGCATACAATGAGCAGTTCTTC CASSFLGSGRAYNEQFF TRBD2 TRBV18 NA TRBJ2-1
TGTGCCAGCAGCTTTAGCGGGGGGGATCGAGATACGCAGTATTTT CASSFSGGDRDTQYF TRBD2 TRBV11-3 NA TRBJ2-3
TGTGCCAGTAGTATATCAGGAAATAGAATCACAGATACGCAGTATTTT CASSISGNRITDTQYF NA TRBV19 NA TRBJ2-3
TGTGCCAGTAGGACCAGACAGGGGAACGAGCAGTACTTC CASRTRQGNEQYF TRBD1 TRBV19 NA TRBJ2-7
TGCGCCAGCAGCCAAGAATTGAACAGGGCACAAGGGGAGCTGTTTTTT CASSQELNRAQGELFF NA TRBV4-3 NA TRBJ2-2
TGCAGTGCGGACAGCTATGGCTACACCTTC CSADSYGYTF NA TRBV20-1 NA TRBJ1-2
TGTGCCAGCAGCTTGGGGTTCACAGGGAAGAACACTGAAGCTTTCTTT CASSLGFTGKNTEAFF NA TRBV5-4 few TRBJ1-1
TGTGCCAGCAGCCAAGATTACGCTAGCGGGAAAAACATTCAGTACTTC CASSQDYASGKNIQYF TRBD2 TRBV4-2 NA TRBJ2-4
TGTGCCAGCAGCTTAGGGACAGGGGGCCGCCACGAGCAGTACTTC CASSLGTGGRHEQYF TRBD1 TRBV14 NA TRBJ2-7
TGTGCCAGCCACAGGGTGGCGGAGACCCAGTACTTC CASHRVAETQYF NA TRBV6-6 few TRBJ2-5
TGTGCCAGCAAGCGGGGGGCCGGGGGCAATCAGCCCCAGCATTTT CASKRGAGGNQPQHF NA TRBV28 NA TRBJ1-5
TGTGCCACCAGCAGAGATGCGGGGGCTCGGGGCTACACCTTC CATSRDAGARGYTF NA TRBV15 NA TRBJ1-2
TGTGCCAGCAGTTCCAGACTAGCGGGAAACTACAATGAGCAGTTCTTC CASSSRLAGNYNEQFF TRBD2 TRBV6-5 NA TRBJ2-1
TGTGCCAGCAGTTACGCGCGCGGGCAGAACTACGAGCAGTACTTC CASSYARGQNYEQYF NA TRBV6-5 once TRBJ2-7
TGTGCTAGCAGCGAAAACGTCCGGGGGACCCAGTACTTC CASSENVRGTQYF NA TRBV7-7 NA TRBJ2-5
TGTGCCACCAGTGTCGGGGAGGTCGGGGAGCTGTTTTTT CATSVGEVGELFF NA TRBV24-1 NA TRBJ2-2
TGTGCCAGCAGACGCCGGGACAGCCTCAATGAGCAGTTCTTC CASRRRDSLNEQFF TRBD1 TRBV6-5 NA TRBJ2-1
TGTGCCAGCAGCTTAGTACTAGCGGGAGGAGAGACCCAGTACTTC CASSLVLAGGETQYF TRBD2 TRBV7-2 NA TRBJ2-5
TGCGCCAGCAGCCCCGGGGGTTATAGCAATCAGCCCCAGCATTTT CASSPGGYSNQPQHF NA TRBV5-1 NA TRBJ1-5
TGCGCCAGCAGTCAAACGAACACCGGGGAGCTGTTTTTT CASSQTNTGELFF NA TRBV10-1 NA TRBJ2-2
TGTGCCAGCAGCCCCCATAGGCAGGGGGCGCACAATGAGCAGTTCTTC CASSPHRQGAHNEQFF TRBD1 TRBV7-3 NA TRBJ2-1
TGTGCCAGCAGCTTAGAGGCAGGGCCAGAGACCCAGTACTTC CASSLEAGPETQYF NA TRBV7-7 NA TRBJ2-5
TGTGCCAGCAGCCTCACCCCGGACGGGGACAATGAGCAGTTCTTC CASSLTPDGDNEQFF NA TRBV7-2 NA TRBJ2-1
TGTGCCAGCAGCTTATGGGAGTCTACGCAGTATTTT CASSLWESTQYF NA TRBV7-2 NA TRBJ2-3
TGTGCCAGCAGCCAAGGGGGGGAGAGCGGGGACATTCAGTACTTC CASSQGGESGDIQYF NA TRBV6-6 NA TRBJ2-4
TGTGCCAGCGCGAGGGGGGAGACCCAGTACTTC CASARGETQYF NA TRBV6-5 NA TRBJ2-5
TGTGCCAGCAGCTTAGGGGGAGGAGGCAGGACTGAAGCTTTCTTT CASSLGGGGRTEAFF NA TRBV7-9 NA TRBJ1-1